Shown below are 15 T cell receptor beta chains from a single sample sequenced in a study of blood T cell repertoires in COVID-19. TCRdb's copy holds only in-frame clones and misses some; the assay was immunoSEQ multiplex PCR. The sample has some 30,000 clones, 75% to 85% seen once. Source material: peripheral blood. The receptors here all came from a human donor in a cohort sampled during active COVID-19.

The rearrangement links TRBV7-9 to TRBJ2-1; tentative D call: TRBD1 (5 bases). CDR1 and CDR2 (germline): SEHNR, FQNEAQ (reference sequence). CDR3 length equals 17 residues. The V end lost 4 bases, the J end lost 3 bases, and 19 bases lay between the germline ends. CDR3 sequence (DNA): TGTGCCAGCAGCTATATAACACAGGTGGGCCTCTACAATGAGCAGTTCTTC. Amino acid sequence: CASSYITQVGLYNEQFF.

This clone has just one count. This chain connects TRBV28 to TRBJ1-6; no definite D call. The CDR3 runs to 16 residues. Between the trimmed V and J ends, which lost 6 bases and 0 bases, there was a span of 12 bases. CDR1 MDHEN and CDR2 SYDVKM come from the germline V gene. CDR3 residues: CASRFGPNSYNSPLHF. Here the CDR3 DNA reads TGTGCCAGCAGGTTTGGGCCTAACTCCTATAATTCACCCCTCCACTTT.

This chain links TRBV29-1 with TRBJ1-2, with a possible D match to TRBD1 (6 bases). V lost 4 bases to trimming and J lost 1 base, with 10 bases between them. Looked up from germline, CDR1 is SQVTM and CDR2 is ANQGSEA. The CDR3 runs to 13 residues. CDR3: CSVVQGINYGYTF. CDR3 bases: TGCAGCGTTGTCCAGGGGATTAACTATGGCTACACCTTC.

The chain couples TRBV6-1 to TRBJ1-1, with 8 bases that match TRBD1. The V gene end was trimmed by 0 bases and the J gene end by 0 bases; junction bases not matched to a gene: 15. In germline, CDR1 is MNHNS, CDR2 SASEGT. CDR3 length: 20 residues. Written as DNA, the CDR3 is TGTGCCAGCAGTGAAGCCCTACCGGGACAGGCGGCGTTCTTGAACACTGAAGCTTTCTTT. Its translation is CASSEALPGQAAFLNTEAFF.

This sequence joins TRBV5-1 and TRBJ2-3; D unclear. V was pared by 4 bases and J by 0 bases, with 12 bases between. Germline V gene sequence: CDR1 SGHRS, CDR2 YFSETQ. The CDR3 has 15 residues. CDR3 coding DNA: TGCGCCAGCAGCCCTTCAGGCGCTAGCACAGATACGCAGTATTTT. Its translation is CASSPSGASTDTQYF.

The CDR3 nucleotides are TGTGCCAGCAGCTATCGGGGAACGGGGATGAGCTCCTACGAGCAGTACTTC. Translated, it gives CASSYRGTGMSSYEQYF. The genes are TRBV7-9 and TRBJ2-7, with D perhaps matching TRBD2 (5 bases). CDR1 is SEHNR and CDR2 is FQNEAQ in the germline V gene (reference sequence). Trimming removed 4 bases at V and 0 bases at J, with 19 bases between. The length of the CDR3 is 17 residues. Using reference TRBV7-9 and TRBJ2-7 for the parts outside the CDR3, the full variable domain is DTGVSQNPRHKITKRGQNVTFRCDPISEHNRLYWYRQTLGQGPEFLTYFQNEAQLEKSRLLSDRFSAERPKGSFSTLEIQRTEQGDSAMYLCASSYRGTGMSSYEQYFGPGTRLTVT.

The V call is TRBV28, the J call TRBJ2-1, with 10 bases matching TRBD2. This CDR3 is 15 amino acids long. From germline, CDR1 is MDHEN and CDR2 SYDVKM. J gave up 2 bases and V 5 bases, and 3 bases lay outside the gene matches. In DNA form, the CDR3 reads TGTGCCAGCAGTAGCGGGGGGGCCGCCTACAATGAGCAGTTCTTC. Residues: CASSSGGAAYNEQFF.

This chain joins TRBV7-6 and TRBJ2-5; TRBD2 might be the D (6 bases). The CDR3 extends over 16 amino acids. Germline V gene sequence: CDR1 SGHVS, CDR2 FNYEAQ. V gave up 0 bases and J gave up 4 bases, with 15 bases separating them. The CDR3 bases are TGTGCCAGCAGCTTAGCGCCCCGGGCCGGGGGAGAGACCCAGTACTTC. Encoded protein: CASSLAPRAGGETQYF. The variable domain in full, with the rest retrieved from reference TRBV7-6 and TRBJ2-5, is GAGVSQSPRYKVTKRGQDVALRCDPISGHVSLYWYRQALGQGPEFLTYFNYEAQQDKSGLPNDRFSAERPEGSISTLTIQRTEQRDSAMYRCASSLAPRAGGETQYFGPGTRLLVL.

The V gene is TRBV2, the J gene TRBJ1-6; no firm D call. This CDR3 has 13 amino acids. In germline, CDR1 is SNHLY, CDR2 FYNNEI. V was clipped by 1 base and J by 10 bases, with 8 bases between them. The CDR3 protein is CASSEVANSPLHF. CDR3 sequence (DNA): TGTGCCAGCAGTGAAGTGGCAAACTCACCCCTCCACTTT. The full variable domain, completed using reference TRBV2 and TRBJ1-6, is EPEVTQTPSHQVTQMGQEVILRCVPISNHLYFYWYRQILGQKVEFLVSFYNNEISEKSEIFDDQFSVERPDGSNFTLKIRSTKLEDSAMYFCASSEVANSPLHFGNGTRLTVT.

The chain employs TRBV24-1 and TRBJ2-7; D unresolved. V shed 3 bases and J shed 4 bases, with 9 bases lying between them. The CDR3 has 13 residues. Germline assignment: CDR1 KGHDR and CDR2 SFDVKD. CDR3 DNA: TGTGCCACCAGTGATGGGCCCCTTTACGAGCAGTACTTC. Translation: CATSDGPLYEQYF.

The chain has TRBV7-9 and TRBJ1-2; 8 bases match TRBD1. CDR1 is SEHNR and CDR2 is FQNEAQ in the germline V gene (reference sequence). The CDR3 is 14 residues long. With V trimmed by 5 bases and J by 8 bases, 10 bases remained unmatched. As DNA, the CDR3 is TGTGCCAGCAGCGCTCCGGGACAGGACTTGGGCTACACCTTC. As protein: CASSAPGQDLGYTF.

The V and J genes are TRBV10-3 and TRBJ2-7; TRBD1 aligns across 7 bases. Germline CDR1 ENHRY, CDR2 SYGVKD. This CDR3 spans 14 amino acids. V dropped 1 base and J dropped 2; count of bases not matched to a gene: 2. The CDR3 loop reads CAISEWTGAYEQYF. The CDR3 DNA sequence: TGTGCCATCAGTGAGTGGACAGGAGCCTACGAGCAGTACTTC.

V usage is TRBV29-1 and J usage is TRBJ1-1; tentatively, D is TRBD1 (6 bases). Germline V gene lookup returns CDR1 SQVTM and CDR2 ANQGSEA. The V and J ends lost 7 bases and 3 bases respectively, with 15 bases between them. The CDR3 runs 13 residues. The CDR3 sequence: CSAGDIPHTEAFF. As DNA, the CDR3 is TGCAGCGCCGGGGACATACCGCACACTGAAGCTTTCTTT.

This chain connects TRBV19 to TRBJ1-1, with 8 bases matching TRBD1. Trimming removed 5 bases from V and 5 bases from J; junction bases left unmatched: 4. The CDR3 runs to 13 residues. Germline-derived CDR1 and CDR2 are LNHDA and SQIVND (reference sequence). The CDR3 sequence is CASSGQGKTEAFF. The DNA of the CDR3 is TGTGCCAGTAGTGGACAGGGAAAGACTGAAGCTTTCTTT.

The chain is built from TRBV15 and TRBJ1-5, with TRBD1 as a possible D gene (5 bases). Germline loops: CDR1 LNHNV, CDR2 YYDKDF (reference sequence). This CDR3 comprises 13 residues. Between the trimmed V and J ends, which lost 1 base and 6 bases, there was a span of 7 bases. The CDR3 bases are TGTGCCACCAGCAGAGGGACATTTCAGCCCCAGCATTTT. This encodes CATSRGTFQPQHF.